This T cell receptor (beta chain) was captured by sequencing in a study of CD8 T cells in Susac syndrome. For the study at large: When blood was drawn, the patients with Susac syndrome were therapy-naive, on corticosteroids, or on intravenous immunoglobulin alone.

The length of the CDR3 is 15 residues. Trimming removed 5 bases at V and 2 bases at J, with 13 bases between. Germline V lookup: CDR1 MNHEY, CDR2 SVGAGI. Details on this clonotype: Its specificity is unknown.

Study-level results: The study recognized that the number of individuals in its TCR sequencing and HLA analysis was relatively small.

RNA was extracted with the RNeasy kit, and a quantity of roughly 0.45 to 1 ug was reverse transcribed using random hexamers. With immunoSEQ multiplex PCR, TCR beta CDR3 was amplified across 54 Vbeta and 13 Jbeta. TCRdb itself ran the immunoSEQ multiplex PCR reads through MiXCR, one entry per CDR3 protein. The data hold fewer than 150,000 distinct CDR3 sequences, with 95% observed a single time. The source of this sequence is a human donor with Susac syndrome. This sequence joins TRBV6-5 and TRBJ1-5; D call uncertain. The sample consisted of CD8+ T cells from PBMCs. CDR3 DNA: TGTGCCAGCAGTCACGGGAATGGGGGCAATCAGCCCCAGCATTTT. Protein: CASSHGNGGNQPQHF.